This T cell receptor beta chain was documented in a study of CD8 T cells in ankylosing spondylitis. This clonotype was counted only a few times. What it binds is unknown. Losses at the gene ends were 7 bases for V and 5 bases for J; bases not matched to a gene: 8. The length of the CDR3 is 14 residues. CDR1 is SNHLY, CDR2 FYNNEI, per germline. TCRdb re-analysed the 5' RACE reads in MiXCR, keeping a single row per CDR3 protein. Among 75,000 to 95,000 distinct CDR3 sequences listed, just under 9% were seen once. Findings of the study overall: The authors reported significant enrichment of disease-linked clones in matched ankylosing spondylitis synovial fluid. Seven to nine highly homologous variants formed a TCR beta motif that appeared characteristic of ankylosing spondylitis blood. Previously reported in reactive arthritis synovial fluid and blood were some of the motif variants.

Sequenced sample: blood, either unsorted or a sorted T cell fraction (not recorded which). The chain recombines TRBV2 with TRBJ1-2, with TRBD1 identical over 9 bases. The receptor was derived from a male donor with ankylosing spondylitis. In DNA form, the CDR3 reads TGTGCCAGCAACGCCGGGACAGGGCTTTATGGCTACACCTTC. This gives the protein CASNAGTGLYGYTF.